This TCR beta chain was profiled in a study of metastatic and nonmetastatic thyroid tumors (dated by TCRdb to between 2020 and 2021). Notes on the research overall: The researchers compared repertoires between peripheral blood samples and tumor or nodule tissue samples from patients with malignant or benign thyroid disease. Findings and caveats that apply to the study as a whole: TCR beta diversity was reported as significantly higher in malignant tumors than in benign nodules, in both blood and tumor samples.

Before undergoing thyroid surgery, none of the patients had been given any kind of treatment. Patient clinical samples collected from 2012 to 2018 were retrospectively analysed using T-cell receptor beta sequencing. The CDR3 contains 15 residues, cysteine and phenylalanine counted. The DNA shown is the 45-base CDR3, in frame from base 1. Per the germline V gene (reference sequence), SEHNR is the CDR1 and FQNEAQ is the CDR2. Clipping removes 5 bases from V and 1 base from J, with 7 as the unmatched junction base count. In its sample, this clone was seen many times. The antigen it recognizes is unknown. One base away there is no much larger clone; base qualities are not given. Receptor amplification or capture employed PCR. Data came from an Illumina HiSeq 4000. High-throughput sequencing was used to profile the CDR3 region of the TCR beta-chain in every patient. The study's own analysis went as follows. CDR3 differences across clinicopathological groups were used to build a classifier for discriminating distant-metastatic papillary thyroid cancer patients. To measure repertoire diversity the researchers used the Shannon index, while the Morisita-Horn index served to gauge how similar the tumor and blood repertoires were. TCRdb redid the processing of the public reads, applying fastp at Q25 and MiXCR, and retained in-frame beta chains. The V and J calls come from TCRdb's annotation, not from the publication. This sample comprises 20,000 to 25,000 clones, 20% of them detected only once. The ten largest clones take up 4.4% of the sample.

The source material was adjacent normal tissue. The chain was built from TRBV7-9 and TRBJ1-1, with TRBD1 identical over 7 junction bases. The TCR was taken from a female donor with papillary thyroid cancer or a benign thyroid nodule (not recorded which). Some clones in this sample may be carry-over from other donors' samples. The base sequence is TGTGCCAGCAGCCATAGGGACAGAAAGAACACTGAAGCTTTCTTT. This codes for CASSHRDRKNTEAFF.